The sequence of this T cell receptor (beta chain) was determined in a study of blood T cell repertoires in COVID-19. There are a few counts of this clone. This table comes from immunoSEQ multiplex PCR, and its TCRdb copy is limited to in-frame clones, with some not included. The sample holds approximately 200,000 clones, 84% seen once. This CDR3 spans 15 amino acids. CDR1 and CDR2 from the germline V gene are SGHTA and FQGTGA. The ends lost 6 bases at V and 5 bases at J; junction bases unmatched: 10. The TCR comes from a woman in her 30s who had recovered from COVID-19. Material: peripheral blood. The chain recombines TRBV7-3 with TRBJ2-1; 7 bases map to TRBD1. The CDR3 is CASSFRQGPHNEQFF. The DNA of the CDR3 is TGTGCCAGCAGTTTCAGACAGGGCCCCCACAATGAGCAGTTCTTC.